These 20 T cell receptor beta chains were sequenced from one sample in a study of T cells in Graves' hyperthyroidism and ophthalmopathy. Amplification targeted TCR beta CDR3 regions from RNA transcripts. TCR CDR3 underwent first-round RT-PCR with the HTBI primer set. TCRdb re-derived calls from the multiplex PCR reads in MiXCR, one entry per CDR3 protein. In the table there are about 420,000 distinct CDR3 sequences, about a sixth of which are singletons. Sequenced material: blood. These receptors came from a woman aged 18-35 years with Graves' hyperthyroidism.

On this clonotype itself: A much larger clonotype is one base distant, so this may be a read error. This chain connects TRBV6-1 to TRBJ2-3; D remains ambiguous. The V and J ends lost 3 bases and 4 bases respectively, with 8 bases between them. This CDR3 region has 13 residues. CDR1 and CDR2 from the germline V gene are MNHNS and SASEGT. CDR3 sequence: CASSDYMADTQYF. The DNA for the CDR3 is TGTGCCAGCAGTGATTACATGGCAGATACGCAGTATTTT.

This clonotype was picked up a small number of times. The rearrangement uses TRBV29-1 and TRBJ2-1; 9 bases match TRBD2. Losses at the gene ends were 0 bases for V and 1 base for J; bases not matched to a gene: 4. The CDR3 sequence is 16 residues long. The germline CDR1 and CDR2 sequences are SQVTM and ANQGSEA. The chain's CDR3 is CSVEEELAGSYNEQFF. CDR3 sequence (DNA): TGCAGCGTTGAAGAAGAACTAGCGGGTTCCTACAATGAGCAGTTCTTC.

This clonotype has a count of ten or more. The junction does not match germline at one end; this may be a read error. This sequence joins TRBV5-1 and TRBJ2-1; the match to TRBD2 covers 7 bases. The CDR3 length is 14 residues. The germline V gene encodes CDR1 SGHRS and CDR2 YFSETQ. The chain's CDR3 is CASSPSGNYNEQFF. DNA for the CDR3: TGTGCCAGCAGCCCCAGCGGGAACTACAATGAGCAGTTCTTC.

There are a few counts of this clonotype. The gene calls are TRBV6-1 and TRBJ2-2; 7 bases fit TRBD2. J gave up 6 bases and V 6 bases, and 4 bases lay outside the gene matches. The CDR3 has 13 residues. Per germline, CDR1 MNHNS and CDR2 SASEGT. The CDR3 sequence: CASRGLFPGELFF. The CDR3 bases are TGTGCCAGCAGGGGACTATTTCCCGGGGAGCTGTTTTTT.

Comments on this clonotype: Sequence at one end of the junction differs from germline and may be a read error. The chain combines TRBV4-3 with TRBJ2-2; D is uncertain. The CDR3 contains 15 residues. Germline CDR1 is LGHNA and CDR2 is YSLEER. Written as DNA, the CDR3 is TGCGCCAGCAGCCAAGATTCGGCGAACGCCGGGGAGCTGTTTTTT. The encoded protein is CASSQDSANAGELFF.

This clonotype was detected a few times. This chain links TRBV14 with TRBJ2-1; 12 positions agree with TRBD2. V shed 4 bases and J 13 bases; nucleotides not matched to a gene: 35. CDR1 SGHDN and CDR2 FVKESK come from the germline V gene. This CDR3 is 23 amino acids long. CDR3: CASSRRLAGAPLPTTMSSSPQFF. The CDR3 DNA sequence: TGTGCCAGCAGCCGTCGACTAGCGGGAGCCCCCCTTCCGACTACAATGAGCAGTTCTCCTCAGTTCTTC. The full variable domain, in which reference TRBV14 and TRBJ2-1 provide the parts outside the CDR3, is EAGVTQFPSHSVIEKGQTVTLRCDPISGHDNLYWYRRVMGKEIKFLLHFVKESKQDESGMPNNRFLAERTGGTYSTLKVQPAELEDSGVYFCASSRRLAGAPLPTTMSSSPQFFGPGTRLTVL.

CDR3 sequence (DNA): TGTGCCAGCAGACTGGGACAGGGGGCGGCAGATACGCAGTATTTT. This codes for CASRLGQGAADTQYF. The rearrangement uses TRBV6-1 and TRBJ2-3, with 12 bases fitting TRBD1. CDR1 and CDR2 (germline): MNHNS, SASEGT. This CDR3 spans 15 amino acids. V trimming: 6 bases; J trimming: 4 bases; junction bases outside the gene matches: 5.

This clonotype was counted many times. The CDR3 spells CASSVTGGMYEQYF. The DNA for the CDR3 is TGTGCCAGCAGTGTGACAGGGGGCATGTACGAGCAGTACTTC. This chain links TRBV6-1 with TRBJ2-7, with TRBD1 matching 10 bases. Trimming took 4 bases from V and 4 from J; bases not matched to a gene: 4. This CDR3 is built from 14 residues. The germline V gene has CDR1 MNHNS and CDR2 SASEGT.

This clonotype appeared many times. This chain joins TRBV7-2 and TRBJ1-3, with D unresolved. This CDR3 is built from 14 residues. The germline V and J ends were trimmed by 2 bases and 0 bases, with 5 bases remaining between them. Germline CDR1 is SGHTA and CDR2 is FQGNSA. CDR3 amino acids: CASSLWVSGNTIYF. CDR3 coding DNA: TGTGCCAGCAGCTTATGGGTCTCTGGAAACACCATATATTTT.

The gene calls are TRBV19 and TRBJ2-1; TRBD2 matches 10 bases. The J segment lost 8 bases and the V segment lost 2 bases, leaving 9 bases of the junction unmatched. This CDR3 contains 16 residues. Germline V lookup: CDR1 LNHDA, CDR2 SQIVND (reference sequence). CDR3 DNA sequence: TGTGCCAGTAGTATAAAACTAGCGGGATTCTCGTATGAGCAGTTCTTC. Amino acid sequence: CASSIKLAGFSYEQFF.

The rearrangement uses TRBV11-3 and TRBJ2-3; D not certain. Germline V lookup: CDR1 SGHNT, CDR2 YENEEA. V was trimmed by 4 bases and J by 5 bases, leaving 13 bases between them. The CDR3 is made up of 14 amino acids. Here the CDR3 reads CASSSGGVIDTQYF. The DNA for the CDR3 is TGTGCCAGCAGCTCCGGTGGGGTGATAGATACGCAGTATTTT.

This clonotype was detected a few times. The chain uses TRBV20-1 and TRBJ1-1, with D possibly being TRBD1 (6 bases). The germline V and J ends were trimmed by 2 bases and 10 bases, with 11 bases remaining between them. Looked up from germline, CDR1 is DFQATT and CDR2 is SNEGSKA (reference sequence). The CDR3 contains 11 residues. Here the CDR3 DNA reads TGCAGTGCTAGATACAGGGTTGGAGCTTTCTTT. Its protein product is CSARYRVGAFF.

A few counts support this clonotype. This sequence joins TRBV29-1 and TRBJ1-2; no clear D. Between the trimmed V and J ends, which lost 3 bases and 1 base, there was a span of 9 bases. CDR1 and CDR2 (germline): SQVTM, ANQGSEA. The CDR3 sequence is 13 residues long. DNA for the CDR3: TGCAGCGTTGATATCGCCAGTAACTATGGCTACACCTTC. Protein: CSVDIASNYGYTF.

This clonotype was recorded a few times. CDR3 amino acids: CASSWNRGTDTQYF. CDR3 coding DNA: TGCGCCAGCAGCTGGAACAGGGGAACAGATACGCAGTATTTT. The genes are TRBV5-1 and TRBJ2-3, with 7 nucleotides matching TRBD1. Trimming at V came to 3 bases and at J to 3 bases, leaving 4 bases not matched to a gene. Germline-derived CDR1 and CDR2 are SGHRS and YFSETQ. The CDR3 sequence is 14 residues long.

The sample holds many counts of this clonotype. The CDR3 sequence is CASSEYAGENTEAFF. The CDR3 nucleotides read TGTGCCAGCAGTGAATATGCAGGGGAGAACACTGAAGCTTTCTTT. The chain combines TRBV2 with TRBJ1-1, with a possible D match to TRBD1 (6 bases). Germline V CDR1 and CDR2: SNHLY, FYNNEI. CDR3 length equals 15 residues. The ends were cut back, 2 bases at V and 1 base at J, with 11 bases in the middle.

This clonotype came up a few times. The rearrangement uses TRBV5-1 and TRBJ2-2, with 9 bases lining up with TRBD2. The CDR3 runs 15 residues. Germline CDR1 reads SGHRS; CDR2 reads YFSETQ. V dropped 4 bases and J dropped 5; count of bases not matched to a gene: 6. The CDR3: CASSPGTSRTGELFF. The CDR3 DNA is TGCGCCAGCAGCCCCGGGACTAGCCGTACCGGGGAGCTGTTTTTT. Filled out from reference TRBV5-1 and TRBJ2-2, the complete variable domain reads KAGVTQTPRYLIKTRGQQVTLSCSPISGHRSVSWYQQTPGQGLQFLFEYFSETQRNKGNFPGRFSGRQFSNSRSEMNVSTLELGDSALYLCASSPGTSRTGELFFGEGSRLTVL.

This clonotype showed up many times. The V call is TRBV14, the J call TRBJ1-3, with a weak D call TRBD1 (5 bases). The V end lost 1 base, the J end lost 2 bases, and 9 bases lay between the germline ends. This CDR3 has 15 amino acids. Per the germline V gene, CDR1 is SGHDN and CDR2 is FVKESK. The CDR3 sequence: CASSQVWGTGNTIYF. CDR3 in DNA: TGTGCCAGCAGCCAAGTTTGGGGGACTGGAAACACCATATATTTT.

The genes are TRBV20-1 and TRBJ1-5; TRBD1 is a possible D gene (5 bases). In germline, CDR1 is DFQATT, CDR2 SNEGSKA (reference sequence). The V end was cut by 5 bases, the J end by 2 bases, with 13 bases between. The CDR3 extends over 14 amino acids. The CDR3 region is CSAVGVSRNQPQHF. The CDR3 nucleotides are TGCAGTGCTGTGGGGGTGTCGCGCAATCAGCCCCAGCATTTT.

This clonotype was recorded a few times. The chain carries TRBV19 and TRBJ1-2, with a weak D call TRBD1 (6 bases). CDR1 is LNHDA and CDR2 is SQIVND in the germline V gene (reference sequence). This CDR3 is built from 14 residues. Trimming removed 6 bases at V and 3 bases at J, with 14 bases between. The CDR3 spells CASRSGEMHYGYTF. In DNA form, the CDR3 reads TGTGCCAGTAGGTCAGGGGAGATGCACTATGGCTACACCTTC.

The sample holds a few counts of this clonotype. The CDR3 region has the DNA TGTGCCAGCAGTTTACTTCAGTCCTACGAGCAGTACTTC. It encodes CASSLLQSYEQYF. The rearrangement links TRBV28 to TRBJ2-7; D gene unclear. In germline, CDR1 is MDHEN, CDR2 SYDVKM. The CDR3 loop spans 13 amino acids. The V and J ends lost 2 bases and 1 base respectively, with 6 bases between them.